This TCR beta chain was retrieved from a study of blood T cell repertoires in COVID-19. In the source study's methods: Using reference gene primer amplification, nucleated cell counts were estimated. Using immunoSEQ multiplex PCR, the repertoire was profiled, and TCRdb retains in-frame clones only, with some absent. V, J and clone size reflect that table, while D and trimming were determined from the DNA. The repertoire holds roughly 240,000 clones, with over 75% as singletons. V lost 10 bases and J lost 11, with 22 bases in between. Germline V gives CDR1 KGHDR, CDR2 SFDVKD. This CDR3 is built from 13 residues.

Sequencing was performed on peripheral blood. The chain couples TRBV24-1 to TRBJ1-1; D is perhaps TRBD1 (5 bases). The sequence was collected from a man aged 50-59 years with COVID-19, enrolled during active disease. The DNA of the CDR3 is TGTGCCACTACAGGAGCCGAGAGCAACAGGGCTTTCTTT. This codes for CATTGAESNRAFF.